This T cell receptor (beta chain) is from a study of PD-L1 blockade in urothelial cancer. Turning to the study itself: From 2014, patients received atezolizumab, given as 1,200 mg intravenously every 3 weeks. The median number of T cells present in blood samples was 140,000 to 150,000. Once treatment had started, blood was analyzed at 3 weeks (second dose) and again at 6 weeks.

The ends were cut back, 6 bases at V and 4 bases at J, with 10 bases in the middle. Germline V gene lookup returns CDR1 MNHEY and CDR2 SMNVEV (reference sequence). This CDR3 is 13 amino acids long. The time point here: pretreatment peripheral blood. Each PCR received spiked synthetic TCR analog templates. Here immunoSEQ multiplex PCR was the method, and the copy in TCRdb shows in-frame clones only, minus some. The sample includes roughly 130,000 clones, about 81% of them seen just once. The TCR comes from a man aged 45-65 years with urothelial cancer. The chain recombines TRBV27 with TRBJ2-1, with a possible D match to TRBD2 (5 bases). Sequencing used PBMCs, obtained around atezolizumab (anti-PD-L1) treatment. The CDR3 nucleotides read TGTGCCAGCAGCCGCGGGTTGTACAATGAGCAGTTCTTC. Its protein product is CASSRGLYNEQFF.